The present TCR beta chain was sequenced within a study of blood T cell repertoires in COVID-19 (dated by TCRdb to 2018 to 2020). Concerning the study at large: Collaborator samples came from the United States, Italy and Spain and covered acute and convalescent phases of COVID-19. Samples came from the ongoing ImmuneRACE study (first 160 participants) plus 1,254 subjects from 6 global collaborators. The prospective study material was composed of cDNA or gDNA derived from T cells, B-cell-depleted T cells, or PBMCs. Nearly every sample came with metadata listing a de-identified subject ID, COVID-19 status, age in years and sex. Deeply sampled blood TCRbeta repertoires from subjects exposed to, actively infected with, or recovered from COVID-19 were included in the dataset. The repertoires were released in a freely available public database intended as a resource for research on the immune response to SARS-CoV-2. HLA class I and class II types, where available, came from metadata supplied by the sample provider rather than from assay-based typing. The full study reports these points: The quantity of clinical and demographic metadata differed by source and by participant and was supplied without curation.

One collaborating source in Seattle enrolled patients while the patients were actively infected and followed the patients over time throughout the course of disease. Whole blood was collected in K2EDTA tubes by collaborating institutions according to the institutions' own protocols. Collaborator samples were shipped for TCRbeta analysis as frozen whole blood, isolated PBMCs, or DNA extracted from either sample type. V trim: 4 bases; J trim: 4 bases; unmatched bases: 8. CDR1 and CDR2 are read off the germline V gene as KGHDR and SFDVKD. Including cysteine and phenylalanine, the CDR3 has 16 amino acids. Only the CDR3 portion is preserved as DNA: 48 bases, with reading frame beginning at the first base. TCRbeta CDR3 regions were amplified from genomic DNA using the immunoSEQ Assay, a bias-controlled multiplex PCR. The paper's data handling went like this. The number of nucleated cells in each sample was estimated from the amplification of reference gene primers within the assay. Sequence reads were collapsed and filtered to measure the absolute abundance of every unique TCRbeta CDR3 rearrangement. For each sample, productive Simpson clonality was calculated as the square root of Simpson's diversity index over productive rearrangements. TCRdb limited this immuneACCESS table to in-frame rearrangements with V and J called. A share of clones is missing; checked studies link under half to unresolved V genes, and the rest is unexplained. Clone size and the V and J calls come from that table; the DNA yielded D and trimming. The sample table lists hundreds of thousands of clones, roughly nine tenths of them with a count of one. Of the sample, roughly 0.9% is held by the ten largest clones.

To note about this clone: It has no known antigen specificity. Base qualities are not provided; no much larger clone lies one nucleotide away.

This receptor chain uses TRBV24-1 and TRBJ1-4, with TRBD1 identical over 7 junction bases. The sample comprised peripheral blood. The sequence was obtained from a man younger than 35 with COVID-19, enrolled during active disease. The DNA sequence is as follows: TGTGCCACCAGTGAGCCGACAGGGTCTGGTAATGAAAAACTGTTTTTT. The resulting protein is CATSEPTGSGNEKLFF.